This T cell receptor (beta chain) was captured by sequencing in a study of OX40 agonist ivuxolimab in advanced cancers. Study-wide context: Every 2 weeks, patients got intravenous ivuxolimab at one of six dose levels (0.01-10 mg/kg). A partial response was reached by three patients: one with hepatocellular carcinoma and two with cutaneous melanoma.

The method was immunoSEQ multiplex PCR; TCRdb's version includes in-frame clones alone and lacks a portion of them. Of 60,000 to 75,000 clones in the sample, about 90% were seen once. The table lists this clone with a count of one. The germline gene is not matched at one end of the junction; a read error may be the cause. The CDR3 runs to 15 residues. CDR1 LGHNA and CDR2 YSLEER come from the germline V gene. V usage is TRBV4-3 and J usage is TRBJ1-3; D is perhaps TRBD1 (6 bases). The receptor comes from an adult with an advanced solid tumor such as melanoma, head and neck, liver or kidney cancer. The sequencing here drew on CD4+ or CD8+ T cells sorted from blood, taken in a trial of the OX40 agonist ivuxolimab. As DNA, the CDR3 is TGCGCCAGCAGCCAAGAGGACAGCCCTGGTAACACCATATATTTT. This translates into CASSQEDSPGNTIYF.